The next 24 T cell receptor beta chains were all read from a single sample in a study of blood T cell repertoires in COVID-19. Assay used: immunoSEQ multiplex PCR; TCRdb lists only in-frame clones, some missing. The sample records about 190,000 clones, roughly nine tenths being singletons. Sequencing input: peripheral blood. The receptors derive from a man aged 35 to 55 with acute or convalescent COVID-19.

This clone was found once. The V gene is TRBV10-1, the J gene TRBJ2-5; TRBD2 might be the D (5 bases). Germline loops: CDR1 WNHNN, CDR2 SYGVQD (reference sequence). This CDR3 region has 14 residues. V was shortened by 0 bases and J by 6 bases, with 11 bases between the two germline ends. In nucleotides, the CDR3 is TGCGCCAGCAGTGAGTCTACTAGTGGGAAGACCCAGTACTTC. It encodes CASSESTSGKTQYF.

The rearrangement uses TRBV5-6 and TRBJ1-6, with D possibly matching TRBD1 (6 bases). Germline V CDR1 and CDR2: SGHDT, YYEEEE. Trimming removed 4 bases at V and 9 bases at J, with 17 bases between. The length of the CDR3 is 15 residues. This chain's CDR3 is CASSPATGGSSPLHF. DNA for the CDR3: TGTGCCAGCAGCCCCGCGACAGGCGGGAGTTCACCCCTCCACTTT. The full variable domain, in which reference TRBV5-6 and TRBJ1-6 provide the parts outside the CDR3, is DAGVTQSPTHLIKTRGQQVTLRCSPKSGHDTVSWYQQALGQGPQFIFQYYEEEERQRGNFPDRFSGHQFPNYSSELNVNALLLGDSALYLCASSPATGGSSPLHFGNGTRLTVT.

Only one count was recorded for this clone. The gene calls are TRBV29-1 and TRBJ2-7, with D possibly being TRBD1 (6 bases). The length of the CDR3 is 13 residues. V was pared by 6 bases and J by 3 bases, with 15 bases between. The germline V gene encodes CDR1 SQVTM and CDR2 ANQGSEA. CDR3 bases: TGCAGCGTCACCGACAGGAGGAGCTACGAGCAGTACTTC. Encoded protein: CSVTDRRSYEQYF.

The chain recombines TRBV11-3 with TRBJ2-2; D remains unclear. The CDR3 is 14 residues long. Germline V gene lookup returns CDR1 SGHNT and CDR2 YENEEA. V was cut by 4 bases and J by 4 bases, with 10 bases left in between. The CDR3 nucleotides read TGTGCCAGCAGCTCCCAACCTATCACCGGGGAGCTGTTTTTT. This codes for CASSSQPITGELFF. Drawing the rest from reference TRBV11-3 and TRBJ2-2, the complete variable domain is EAGVVQSPRYKIIEKKQPVAFWCNPISGHNTLYWYLQNLGQGPELLIRYENEEAVDDSQLPKDRFSAERLKGVDSTLKIQPAELGDSAVYLCASSSQPITGELFFGEGSRLTVL.

This sequence joins TRBV6-5 and TRBJ2-5; 10 bases are shared with TRBD2. V lost 7 bases, J lost 0 bases, and 5 bases stayed unmatched. The CDR3 length is 15 residues. From germline, CDR1 is MNHEY and CDR2 SVGAGI. CDR3 in amino acids: CASIGLAVYQETQYF. The CDR3 DNA sequence: TGTGCCAGCATTGGACTAGCGGTGTACCAAGAGACCCAGTACTTC.

The gene calls are TRBV5-1 and TRBJ2-6; a weak D match, TRBD1 (6 bases). CDR3 size: 19 residues. Deletions cut 0 bases from V and 2 bases from J, with 18 bases between. Germline V CDR1 and CDR2: SGHRS, YFSETQ. DNA for the CDR3: TGCGCCAGCAGCTTGGATACCCTACCCACAGGGACTGGGGCCAACGTCCTGACTTTC. This codes for CASSLDTLPTGTGANVLTF. Filled out from reference TRBV5-1 and TRBJ2-6, the complete variable domain reads KAGVTQTPRYLIKTRGQQVTLSCSPISGHRSVSWYQQTPGQGLQFLFEYFSETQRNKGNFPGRFSGRQFSNSRSEMNVSTLELGDSALYLCASSLDTLPTGTGANVLTFGAGSRLTVL.

The chain employs TRBV2 and TRBJ2-5; 8 bases align to TRBD1. CDR3 size: 13 residues. Trimming at V came to 5 bases and at J to 4 bases, leaving 3 bases not matched to a gene. Germline CDR1 is SNHLY and CDR2 is FYNNEI. In DNA, the CDR3 is TGTGCCAGCAGTTACGACAGGGGAGAGACCCAGTACTTC. It is translated as CASSYDRGETQYF.

CDR3 residues: CASSLGTGDSNQPQHF. Written as DNA, the CDR3 is TGCGCCAGCAGCTTGGGGACAGGGGATAGCAATCAGCCCCAGCATTTT. The V call is TRBV5-1, the J call TRBJ1-5, with 9 bases identical to TRBD1. After removal of 0 bases from V and 0 bases from J, the junction contained 1 base not matched to a gene. The CDR3 length is 16 residues. The germline V gene has CDR1 SGHRS and CDR2 YFSETQ.

This chain links TRBV19 with TRBJ1-2; no firm D call. Trimming shortened V by 7 bases and J by 7 bases, and 13 bases separated the two germline ends. The length of the CDR3 is 12 residues. Germline V gene lookup returns CDR1 LNHDA and CDR2 SQIVND (reference sequence). The CDR3 protein is CASIRSGGGYTF. CDR3 nucleotides: TGTGCCAGTATAAGGTCCGGCGGTGGCTACACCTTC.

The CDR3 DNA follows: TGTGCCAGCAGTGTCTCCAGGGGCAGACGCACTGAAGCTTTCTTT. This sequence encodes CASSVSRGRRTEAFF. The V gene is TRBV2, the J gene TRBJ1-1, with D perhaps matching TRBD1 (6 bases). CDR3 size: 15 residues. V lost 4 bases and J 4 bases, leaving 16 bases between the germline ends. CDR1 is SNHLY and CDR2 is FYNNEI in the germline V gene.

This clone has just a few counts. The rearrangement joins TRBV19 to TRBJ1-2, with D uncertain. V was pared by 3 bases and J by 8 bases, with 10 bases between. Per germline, CDR1 LNHDA and CDR2 SQIVND (reference sequence). The CDR3 contains 12 residues. The CDR3 is CASSMGIRGYTF. In DNA, the CDR3 is TGTGCCAGTAGTATGGGTATCAGGGGCTACACCTTC.

The genes are TRBV2 and TRBJ1-3, with D maybe TRBD1 (6 bases). The V gene lost 6 bases and the J gene lost 2 bases, with 14 bases spanning the gap. Per germline, CDR1 SNHLY and CDR2 FYNNEI. There are 15 residues in the CDR3. CDR3 in DNA: TGTGCCAGCAGAGGCGGACAGAACCCTGGAAACACCATATATTTT. It specifies CASRGGQNPGNTIYF.

This chain uses TRBV18 with TRBJ1-6; D is undetermined. V lost 6 bases and J 6 bases, leaving 9 bases between the germline ends. The CDR3 contains 13 residues. Germline V lookup: CDR1 KGHSH, CDR2 LQKENI. CDR3 sequence reads: CASSPDTNSPLHF. CDR3 DNA: TGTGCCAGCTCCCCTGACACTAATTCACCCCTCCACTTT.

V is TRBV4-2 and J is TRBJ2-5, with 8 bases aligning to TRBD1. Germline V CDR1 and CDR2: LGHNA, YNFKEQ. The trim removed 0 bases at V and 3 bases at J, leaving 3 bases unmatched. CDR3 size: 15 residues. Here the CDR3 reads CASSQEETGEETQYF. As DNA, the CDR3 is TGTGCCAGCAGCCAAGAGGAGACAGGGGAAGAGACCCAGTACTTC.

The chain recombines TRBV28 with TRBJ1-1, with a tentative D call TRBD1 (6 bases). The CDR3 spans 15 residues. The germline V and J ends were trimmed by 6 bases and 3 bases, with 17 bases remaining between them. Germline loops: CDR1 MDHEN, CDR2 SYDVKM. The CDR3 nucleotides read TGTGCCAGCAGCCCTCACGGGCCAGGGGACACTGAAGCTTTCTTT. Translation gives CASSPHGPGDTEAFF.

The chain couples TRBV29-1 to TRBJ2-7, with 11 bases aligning to TRBD1. CDR1 is SQVTM, CDR2 ANQGSEA, per germline. The junction had 4 bases not matched to a gene; V was cut back by 6 bases and J by 6 bases. The CDR3 runs to 12 residues. The CDR3 loop is CSVVGQGGEQYF. The CDR3 nucleotides are TGCAGCGTAGTGGGACAGGGGGGCGAGCAGTACTTC.

The chain joins TRBV6-5 to TRBJ1-2, with 8 bases that match TRBD1. In germline, CDR1 is MNHEY, CDR2 SVGAGI. The junction had 5 bases not matched to a gene; V was cut back by 6 bases and J by 2 bases. CDR3 size: 14 residues. CDR3 protein: CASRRDRLNYGYTF. The CDR3 DNA is TGTGCCAGCAGGCGGGACAGGCTAAACTATGGCTACACCTTC.

This clone has just one count. This rearrangement joins TRBV6-5 to TRBJ2-1, with 8 bases lining up with TRBD1. This CDR3 contains 14 residues. Germline assignment: CDR1 MNHEY and CDR2 SVGAGI. The trim removed 2 bases at V and 9 bases at J, leaving 6 bases unmatched. Here the CDR3 reads CASSYGQGFGEQFF. The CDR3 DNA is TGTGCCAGCAGTTACGGACAGGGTTTTGGTGAGCAGTTCTTC.

The chain has TRBV4-1 and TRBJ2-3; weak D call: TRBD2 (6 bases). The CDR3 length is 17 residues. V dropped 3 bases and J dropped 0 bases, with 16 bases sitting between them. Germline V CDR1 and CDR2: MGHRA, YSYEKL. The CDR3 region is CASSQRPSDSSTDTQYF. The CDR3 region has the DNA TGCGCCAGCAGCCAGCGACCTAGCGATTCTAGCACAGATACGCAGTATTTT.

The rearrangement uses TRBV7-8 and TRBJ2-7; 8 nucleotides line up with TRBD2. Germline CDR1 reads SGHVS; CDR2 reads FQNEAQ. The CDR3 length is 13 residues. The trim removed 4 bases at V and 6 bases at J, leaving 5 bases unmatched. Written as DNA, the CDR3 is TGTGCCAGCAGCTCCCCGGGGGGGAGCGAGCAGTACTTC. It codes for CASSSPGGSEQYF.

The V gene is TRBV7-9, the J gene TRBJ2-7, with 10 bases fitting TRBD1. Looked up from germline, CDR1 is SEHNR and CDR2 is FQNEAQ (reference sequence). The length of the CDR3 is 15 residues. With V trimmed by 3 bases and J by 3 bases, 5 bases remained unmatched. CDR3 DNA: TGTGCCAGCAGCTTTCGACAGGGGGCCAACTACGAGCAGTACTTC. It is translated as CASSFRQGANYEQYF.

The chain uses TRBV6-5 and TRBJ2-3; 9 bases fit TRBD2. The CDR3 is 15 residues long. V trimming: 7 bases; J trimming: 4 bases; junction bases outside the gene matches: 9. Germline CDR1 reads MNHEY; CDR2 reads SVGAGI. For the CDR3, the DNA is TGTGCCAGCATATCTCGACTAGCGGTCGCAGATACGCAGTATTTT. This sequence encodes CASISRLAVADTQYF.

This chain uses TRBV9 with TRBJ1-1, with 8 bases lining up with TRBD1. CDR3 length: 15 amino acids. Germline V lookup: CDR1 SGDLS, CDR2 YYNGEE. The V and J ends lost 3 bases and 2 bases, in that order; junction bases with no gene match: 6. The CDR3 bases are TGTGCCAGCAGCGCCGGACAGGGTGTAAACACTGAAGCTTTCTTT. Translated, it gives CASSAGQGVNTEAFF.

The genes are TRBV5-8 and TRBJ1-5; the D gene is possibly TRBD1 (5 bases). Germline-derived CDR1 and CDR2 are SGHTS and YDEGEE. V was clipped by 3 bases and J by 5 bases, with 9 bases between them. The CDR3 length is 13 residues. For the CDR3, the DNA is TGTGCCAGCAGCTATGGAGGGGATCAGCCCCAGCATTTT. It is translated as CASSYGGDQPQHF.